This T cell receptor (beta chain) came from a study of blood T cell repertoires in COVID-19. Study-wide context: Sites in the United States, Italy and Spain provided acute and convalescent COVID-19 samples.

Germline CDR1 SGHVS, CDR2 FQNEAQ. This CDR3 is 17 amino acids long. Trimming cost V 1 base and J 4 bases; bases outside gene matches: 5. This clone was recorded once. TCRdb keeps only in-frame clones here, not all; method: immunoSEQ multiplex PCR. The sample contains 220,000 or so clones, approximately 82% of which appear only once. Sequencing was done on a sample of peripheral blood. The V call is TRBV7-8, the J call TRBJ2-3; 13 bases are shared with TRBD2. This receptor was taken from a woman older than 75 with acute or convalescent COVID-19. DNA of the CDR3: TGTGCCAGCAGCTTAGATTCCACTAGCGGGGGGGCAGATACGCAGTATTTT. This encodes CASSLDSTSGGADTQYF.